This TCR beta chain was retrieved from a study of early T cells in non-severe SARS-CoV-2 infection. Trimming left V 3 bases short and J 2 bases short, with 10 bases between. The germline gives CDR1 KGHSH, CDR2 LQKENI. The length of the CDR3 is 15 residues. Each single cDNA molecule received a unique molecular identifier. TCRdb reprocessed the 5' RACE reads with MiXCR, giving one entry per CDR3 protein. The table records tens of thousands of distinct CDR3 sequences, around 7% of them present only once. The sequenced sample consisted of whole blood. This chain links TRBV18 with TRBJ2-2; tentatively, D is TRBD1 (6 bases). The sequence was collected from an adult who was a healthcare worker with PCR-confirmed SARS-CoV-2 infection or an uninfected control (not recorded which). CDR3 bases: TGTGCCAGCTCACCCACAGGGTTCAACACCGGGGAGCTGTTTTTT. It codes for CASSPTGFNTGELFF.